This TCR beta chain emerged from a study of blood T cells in healthy people across ages. This CDR3 has 15 amino acids. From germline, CDR1 is DFQATT and CDR2 SNEGSKA (reference sequence). Between the trimmed V and J ends, which lost 6 bases and 0 bases, there was a span of 15 bases. The use of a sample-barcoded 5' primer and a J-beta primer mix characterized a second PCR of about 7 to 12 cycles. From the 5' RACE reads, TCRdb called clonotypes with MiXCR, one entry per CDR3 protein. The table shows some 1.5 million distinct CDR3 sequences, with roughly 27% occurring only once. This TCR was sampled from a woman aged 30 to 39 in good health. V usage is TRBV20-1 and J usage is TRBJ2-1, with unresolved D. Material: blood. The CDR3 sequence is CSAQPRRSSYNEQFF. The CDR3 bases are TGCAGTGCGCAGCCGCGGCGGAGCTCCTACAATGAGCAGTTCTTC.